Listed below are T cell receptor beta chains from one sample, sequenced in a study of shared clonotypes between healthy human individuals. The protocol was immunoSEQ multiplex PCR, while the TCRdb copy is restricted to in-frame clones and leaves out a portion. The table shows roughly 100,000 clones, with about 66% occurring only once. Material: memory CD8+ T cells sorted from blood. The receptors were gathered from a woman aged 25 to 39 in good health. The CDR3 runs from the conserved cysteine through the conserved F or W. The order of the fields is J gene, D gene, V gene, clone size, CDR3 DNA, CDR3 protein. A D gene is named only where the DNA matches it firmly. A row's size may be missing; if present it is once, few, many or a size class.

TRBJ2-1,TRBD2,TRBV28,-,TGTGCCAGCAGTTACCGACTAGCGGGAGGTTACAATGAGCAGTTCTTC,CASSYRLAGGYNEQFF
TRBJ1-5,TRBD1,TRBV7-6,many,TGTGCCAGCAGCTTAGCTGCGGACAGGGATGATCAGCCCCAGCATTTT,CASSLAADRDDQPQHF
TRBJ2-3,TRBD2,TRBV5-1,few,TGCGCCAGCAGCTTGGGGCTAGCGGGAGGGTTCACAGATACGCAGTATTTT,CASSLGLAGGFTDTQYF
TRBJ2-7,-,TRBV15,-,TGTGCCACCAGCAGAGCGGGAGCCGCGGACGAGCAGTACTTC,CATSRAGAADEQYF
TRBJ2-1,-,TRBV9,many,TGTGCCAGCAGCTTATCATGGGGGGACGCCGGCAATGAGCAGTTCTTC,CASSLSWGDAGNEQFF
TRBJ1-3,-,TRBV13,-,TGTGCCAGCAGCTTAGCCGGAGCTGGAAACACCATATATTTT,CASSLAGAGNTIYF
TRBJ2-7,-,TRBV11-2,-,TGTGCCAGCAGCTTAGGAAGGACGTTAAGCTCCTACGAGCAGTACTTC,CASSLGRTLSSYEQYF
TRBJ1-2,TRBD1,TRBV27,-,TGTGCCAGCTCTGCCGAGACAGGGGCGTCTGGCTACACCTTC,CASSAETGASGYTF
TRBJ1-2,-,TRBV9,-,TGTGCCAGCAGCGTTGACAATTTCTCTTTGGGCTACACCTTC,CASSVDNFSLGYTF
TRBJ1-1,-,TRBV30,-,TGTGCCTGGAGTGCAGGTATGAACACTGAAGCTTTCTTT,CAWSAGMNTEAFF
TRBJ1-1,-,TRBV19,-,TGTGCCAGCCACGACACTGAAGCTTTCTTT,CASHDTEAFF
TRBJ1-1,-,TRBV6-4,-,TGTGCCAGCAGAAATAAAGACGACAGTGGCGCTGAAGCTTTCTTT,CASRNKDDSGAEAFF
TRBJ2-7,-,TRBV27,-,TGTGCCAGCGGGCCGGGGGCCAGCTCCTACGAGCAGTACTTC,CASGPGASSYEQYF
TRBJ2-5,-,TRBV27,few,TGTGCCAGCAGTTTACGTCCCAGGGCGACCCAGTACTTC,CASSLRPRATQYF
TRBJ1-1,-,TRBV6-5,few,TGTGCCAGCAGCAATTACAAGAACACTGAAGCTTTCTTT,CASSNYKNTEAFF
TRBJ2-5,-,TRBV7-9,-,TGTGCCAGCAGCTTAGAGACGGACCCAAGAGAGACCCAGTACTTC,CASSLETDPRETQYF
TRBJ2-7,TRBD2,TRBV6-4,-,TGTGCCAGCATGCCAGAAGCGGGAGGGGTCTGGGAGCAGTACTTC,CASMPEAGGVWEQYF
TRBJ1-2,-,TRBV14,-,TGTGCCAGCAGCCAGTGGGTTCGGGATGACTATGGCTACACCTTC,CASSQWVRDDYGYTF
TRBJ2-6,-,TRBV29-1,-,TGCAGCGTGGAATTGAGCGGGCAGAGCTCTGGGGCCAACGTCCTGACTTTC,CSVELSGQSSGANVLTF
TRBJ1-1,TRBD1,TRBV11-3,few,TGTGCCAGCAGCTTGGGGACAGGGGGTGAAGCTTTCTTT,CASSLGTGGEAFF
TRBJ2-1,-,TRBV27,-,TGTGCCAGCAGTTTTGGTAAGGTAGCACAGCAGTTCTTC,CASSFGKVAQQFF
TRBJ2-7,TRBD1,TRBV27,-,TGTGCCAGCAGTTTACTGACAGGGGAGTACGTCGAGCAGTACTTC,CASSLLTGEYVEQYF
TRBJ2-2,TRBD1,TRBV19,-,TGTGCCAGTAGTATCCCAACCACAGGGGTCGGGAACACCGGGGAGCTGTTTTTT,CASSIPTTGVGNTGELFF
TRBJ2-3,-,TRBV29-1,-,TGCAGCGTTGAGGGGCCGAGGGGTCCCACAGATACGCAGTATTTT,CSVEGPRGPTDTQYF
TRBJ1-1,TRBD1,TRBV29-1,-,TGCAGCGTTGGAGGGGTTGGGACAGGGTTCCACACTGAAGCTTTCTTT,CSVGGVGTGFHTEAFF
TRBJ2-1,-,TRBV19,-,TGTGCCAGTATGGACAGAAGCTCCTACAATGAGCAGTTCTTC,CASMDRSSYNEQFF
TRBJ2-4,TRBD2,TRBV25-1,-,TGTGCCAGCAGTGGCCGACTAGCGGGAGACAAAAACATTCAGTACTTC,CASSGRLAGDKNIQYF
TRBJ2-7,-,TRBV5-1,-,TGCGCCAGCAGCTTGGCCGGGAGTTGGTACGAGCAGTACTTC,CASSLAGSWYEQYF
TRBJ1-4,-,TRBV6-1,-,TGTGCCAGCAGCGGGTGTGGACAGTGTAATGAAAAACTGTTTTTT,CASSGCGQCNEKLFF
TRBJ2-5,-,TRBV6-5,-,TGTGCCAGCAGCCCTGGGTCAGCGCAAGAGACCCAGTACTTC,CASSPGSAQETQYF
TRBJ2-7,TRBD2,TRBV6-1,-,TGTGCCAGCAGTGAAAGGACTAGCGGGAGCTACGAGCAGTACTTC,CASSERTSGSYEQYF
TRBJ1-2,TRBD1,TRBV19,-,TGTGCCAGTAGTATTGAACAGGGGCATGGCTACACCTTC,CASSIEQGHGYTF
TRBJ2-1,TRBD1,TRBV7-3,few,TGTGCCAGCAGCTTGGGACAGGGTAAGAATGAGCAGTTCTTC,CASSLGQGKNEQFF
TRBJ2-3,-,TRBV28,-,TGTGCCAGCAGTTCCCGGACTAAACCAGATACGCAGTATTTT,CASSSRTKPDTQYF
TRBJ1-6,-,TRBV27,-,TGTGCCAGCAGACGGGGGCTTTCACCCCTCCACTTT,CASRRGLSPLHF
TRBJ2-1,TRBD2,TRBV6-4,-,TGTGCCAGCAGTAGCGGGACCCGCAATGAGCAGTTCTTC,CASSSGTRNEQFF
TRBJ2-2,-,TRBV5-6,once,TGTGCCAGCAGCTGCCCGGGGATAATCAACACCGGGGAGCTGTTTTTT,CASSCPGIINTGELFF
TRBJ2-7,TRBD2,TRBV29-1,few,TGCAGCGTAGGACTAGCGGAACCCTACGAGCAGTACTTC,CSVGLAEPYEQYF
TRBJ2-5,-,TRBV11-2,-,TGTGCCAGCAGCTTATCCCCGGGAACGGAGACCCAGTACTTC,CASSLSPGTETQYF
TRBJ2-1,-,TRBV30,-,TGTGCCTGGAATTACGGGATGAATGAGCAGTTCTTC,CAWNYGMNEQFF
TRBJ2-3,-,TRBV5-1,-,TGCGCCAGCAGCTTGTTTAGGGGCCACGATACGCAGTATTTT,CASSLFRGHDTQYF
TRBJ2-1,TRBD2,TRBV4-1,few,TGCGCCAGCAGCCAAGTCCCGGGAGGGCGCTACAATGAGCAGTTCTTC,CASSQVPGGRYNEQFF
TRBJ2-7,TRBD1,TRBV6-1,-,TGTGCCAGCAGTGAAGCGATGGGACAGGGTGGGGAGCAGTACTTC,CASSEAMGQGGEQYF
TRBJ2-7,-,TRBV5-1,-,TGCGCCAGCAGCTTCGGTCACGAGCAGTACTTC,CASSFGHEQYF
TRBJ2-5,TRBD2,TRBV30,-,TGTGCCTCCAACGACATCAATCTATCTAGCGGGAGGGTAGAGACCCAGTACTTC,CASNDINLSSGRVETQYF
TRBJ2-7,-,TRBV28,-,TGTGCCAGCAGTCCGAATTCCCTAGGCGACGAGCAGTACTTC,CASSPNSLGDEQYF
TRBJ1-5,-,TRBV25-1,few,TGTGCCAGCAGTGATAGGGGGAATCAGCCCCAGCATTTT,CASSDRGNQPQHF
TRBJ2-1,TRBD2,TRBV6-5,-,TGTGCCAGCAGTTACAGCGGGAGGGCCATTGGGAATGAGCAGTTCTTC,CASSYSGRAIGNEQFF
TRBJ2-7,TRBD2,TRBV30,few,TGTGCCTGCAAGCCTAGCGGGAGGGCCCACGAGCAGTACTTC,CACKPSGRAHEQYF
TRBJ2-7,-,TRBV19,-,TGTGCCAGTAGTACCTGGATGGGGTTCGACGAGCAGTACTTC,CASSTWMGFDEQYF
TRBJ2-1,-,TRBV7-9,-,TGTGCCAGCAGCCCGAAATGGACCGATGAGCAGTTCTTC,CASSPKWTDEQFF